Presented here are 5 T cell receptor beta chains from one specimen sequenced in a study of control samples from healthy donors and cancer patients. Generated by immunoSEQ multiplex PCR, the TCRdb table keeps only in-frame clones and is missing some. The sample has just over 90,000 clones; roughly 86% are singletons. Sequencing was performed on blood. These receptors were obtained from a woman in her forties or fifties in good health.

J is TRBJ1-1 and V is TRBV7-8; TRBD1 is a possible D gene (6 bases). The V gene's germline CDR1 is SGHVS and CDR2 FQNEAQ. Deletions cut 4 bases from V and 4 bases from J, with 13 bases between. CDR3 length: 14 residues. The CDR3 sequence is CASSSGVLSTEAFF. The CDR3 coding sequence is TGTGCCAGCAGCTCAGGGGTTCTCAGCACTGAAGCTTTCTTT.

The V and J genes are TRBV3-1 (or the pseudogene TRBV3-2) and TRBJ2-2; D remains unclear. Germline loops: CDR1 LGHDT, CDR2 YNNKEL (reference sequence). V was clipped by 6 bases and J by 7 bases, with 6 bases between them. The length of the CDR3 is 11 residues. CDR3 in amino acids: CASRSNGELFF. CDR3 bases: TGTGCCAGCAGAAGTAACGGGGAGCTGTTTTTT.

The chain couples TRBV7-2 to TRBJ2-3; D gene ambiguous. This CDR3 is built from 15 residues. Per the germline V gene, CDR1 is SGHTA and CDR2 is FQGNSA. Trimming stripped 0 bases from V and 4 bases from J, with 11 bases between. The CDR3 spells CASSLAPSLSDTQYF. Here the CDR3 DNA reads TGTGCCAGCAGCTTAGCCCCAAGTCTCTCAGATACGCAGTATTTT. Filled out from reference TRBV7-2 and TRBJ2-3, the complete variable domain reads GAGVSQSPSNKVTEKGKDVELRCDPISGHTALYWYRQSLGQGLEFLIYFQGNSAPDKSGLPSDRFSAERTGGSVSTLTIQRTQQEDSAVYLCASSLAPSLSDTQYFGPGTRLTVL.

The chain combines TRBV11-2 with TRBJ2-5; D is perhaps TRBD2 (5 bases). The germline CDR1 and CDR2 sequences are SGHAT and FQNNGV. This CDR3 region has 13 residues. The ends were cut back, 3 bases at V and 2 bases at J, with 7 bases in the middle. The CDR3 nucleotides are TGTGCCAGCAGCTTCGGCGGGCAAGAGACCCAGTACTTC. Its protein is CASSFGGQETQYF.

The gene calls are TRBV9 and TRBJ1-1; weak D call: TRBD1 (5 bases). V lost 4 bases, J lost 5 bases, and 18 bases lay in between. Germline V gene lookup returns CDR1 SGDLS and CDR2 YYNGEE. There are 15 residues in the CDR3. The DNA for the CDR3 is TGTGCCAGCAGCAGCCAGAGGGGAGGAGGGACTGAAGCTTTCTTT. This encodes CASSSQRGGGTEAFF.